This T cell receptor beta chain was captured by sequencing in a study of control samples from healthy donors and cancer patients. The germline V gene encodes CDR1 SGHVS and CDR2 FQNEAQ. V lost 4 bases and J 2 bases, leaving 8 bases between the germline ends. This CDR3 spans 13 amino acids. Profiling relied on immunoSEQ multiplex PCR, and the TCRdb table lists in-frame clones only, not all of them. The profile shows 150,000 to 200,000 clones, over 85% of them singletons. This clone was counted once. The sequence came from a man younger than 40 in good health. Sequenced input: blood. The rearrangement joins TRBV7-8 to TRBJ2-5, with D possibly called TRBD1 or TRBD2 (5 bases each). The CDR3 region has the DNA TGTGCCAGCAGCTCTTGGGGGCAAGAGACCCAGTACTTC. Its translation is CASSSWGQETQYF.